The 11 T cell receptor beta chains below come from one sample, sequenced in a study of blood T cell repertoires in COVID-19. Sequencing was performed with immunoSEQ multiplex PCR; in TCRdb, only in-frame clones are kept and a portion is missing. The sample has under 300,000 clones, roughly 82% seen once. The sample was peripheral blood. These receptors were obtained from a woman in her 40s who had recovered from COVID-19.

A word on this clone: This is likely a read error, given that the CDR3 carries no conserved phenylalanine or tryptophan at its end. It is unclear where the CDR3 begins or ends on the DNA, so no DNA is shown, and the CDR3 is as TCRdb lists it. The chain links TRBV5-8 to TRBJ2-7; TRBD1 is the table's D call and was not checked against the DNA. The CDR3 length is 13 residues, termini included. In germline, CDR1 is SGHTS, CDR2 YDEGEE. The CDR3 loop reads CASSPMDPDRGIL.

The chain is built from TRBV5-1 and TRBJ2-7; possibly TRBD2 for D (5 bases). This CDR3 comprises 15 residues. CDR1 is SGHRS and CDR2 is YFSETQ in the germline V gene. Trimming removed 0 bases from V and 4 bases from J, with 14 bases in between. The CDR3 DNA follows: TGCGCCAGCAGCTTGGATGGACTCCGGGCATACGAGCAGTACTTC. It codes for CASSLDGLRAYEQYF.

For the CDR3, the DNA is TGTGCCAGCAGTCATAGTGACACCGGGGAGCTGTTTTTT. The encoded protein is CASSHSDTGELFF. This sequence joins TRBV6-2 or TRBV6-3 and TRBJ2-2, with no clear D. CDR3 length: 13 residues. The V gene's germline CDR1 is MNHEY and CDR2 SVGEGT. The V gene lost 5 bases and the J gene lost 3 bases, with 7 bases spanning the gap.

The chain is built from TRBV5-6 and TRBJ2-7, with 10 bases that match TRBD1. The CDR3 totals 14 residues. Germline values: CDR1 SGHDT, CDR2 YYEEEE. V was pared by 3 bases and J by 6 bases, with 6 bases of the junction left unmatched. The CDR3 DNA reads TGTGCCAGCAGCTATTCAGGGACAGGGGCCGAGCAGTACTTC. Translated, it gives CASSYSGTGAEQYF.

The chain combines TRBV20-1 with TRBJ2-2; tentatively, D is TRBD1 (5 bases). Germline lookup yields CDR1 DFQATT and CDR2 SNEGSKA (reference sequence). The CDR3 has 14 amino acids. The V and J ends lost 6 bases and 1 base respectively, with 12 bases between them. The CDR3 here is CSASGALNTGELFF. The CDR3 DNA reads TGCAGTGCCAGTGGGGCCCTGAACACCGGGGAGCTGTTTTTT.

The V and J genes are TRBV6-2 or TRBV6-3 and TRBJ1-2; 7 bases are shared with TRBD1. The V and J ends lost 5 bases and 2 bases, in that order; junction bases with no gene match: 11. From germline, CDR1 is MNHEY and CDR2 SVGEGT. This CDR3 region has 16 residues. This CDR3 is CASSRISGTENYGYTF. The CDR3 DNA reads as TGTGCCAGCAGTAGGATCTCCGGGACAGAGAACTATGGCTACACCTTC.

The rearrangement joins TRBV10-2 to TRBJ2-5; TRBD1 is a possible D gene (6 bases). Germline V gene lookup returns CDR1 WSHSY and CDR2 SAAADI. The V end lost 8 bases, the J end lost 4 bases, and 11 bases lay between the germline ends. The CDR3 has 12 amino acids. CDR3 in DNA: TGCGCCAGCGGACAGCCGTTAGAGACCCAGTACTTC. Translation: CASGQPLETQYF.

V and J are TRBV14 and TRBJ2-3; 9 nucleotides match TRBD1. V gave up 4 bases and J gave up 2 bases; unmatched junction bases: 1. Germline V gives CDR1 SGHDN, CDR2 FVKESK. The CDR3 has 14 amino acids. This chain's CDR3 is CASSRDRVTDTQYF. CDR3 nucleotide sequence: TGTGCCAGCAGCCGGGACAGGGTCACAGATACGCAGTATTTT.

This clone has only a few counts. The chain carries TRBV2 and TRBJ1-4; D uncertain. Germline CDR1 reads SNHLY; CDR2 reads FYNNEI. Trimming shortened V by 10 bases and J by 6 bases, and 12 bases separated the two germline ends. This CDR3 is 12 amino acids long. The CDR3 region has the DNA TGTGCCACACGGGAGAGGGATGAAAAACTGTTTTTT. It encodes CATRERDEKLFF.

This clone has a handful of counts. The chain joins TRBV14 to TRBJ2-7; D not certain. Germline CDR1 SGHDN, CDR2 FVKESK. The CDR3 loop spans 14 amino acids. V gave up 4 bases and J gave up 4 bases, with 14 bases separating them. In DNA form, the CDR3 reads TGTGCCAGCAGCCCCAGTGATGAAACATACGAGCAGTACTTC. Translating gives CASSPSDETYEQYF. The whole variable domain, filled in from reference TRBV14 and TRBJ2-7, reads EAGVTQFPSHSVIEKGQTVTLRCDPISGHDNLYWYRRVMGKEIKFLLHFVKESKQDESGMPNNRFLAERTGGTYSTLKVQPAELEDSGVYFCASSPSDETYEQYFGPGTRLTVT.

In this sample, this clone turned up once. The chain joins TRBV7-2 to TRBJ1-4, with D perhaps matching TRBD1 (5 bases). V was clipped by 2 bases and J by 7 bases, with 20 bases between them. Germline loops: CDR1 SGHTA, CDR2 FQGNSA. The CDR3 consists of 17 residues. The CDR3 spells CASSLIGGGTVLEKLFF. The DNA for the CDR3 is TGTGCCAGCAGCTTAATCGGAGGCGGGACGGTACTTGAAAAACTGTTTTTT. The whole variable domain, remainder taken from reference TRBV7-2 and TRBJ1-4, is GAGVSQSPSNKVTEKGKDVELRCDPISGHTALYWYRQSLGQGLEFLIYFQGNSAPDKSGLPSDRFSAERTGGSVSTLTIQRTQQEDSAVYLCASSLIGGGTVLEKLFFGSGTQLSVL.